This TCR beta chain was identified in a study of cytomegalovirus exposure and HLA in healthy donors (dated by TCRdb to 2016 to 2017). Study-wide context: According to a later analysis, the roughly 120 validation repertoires were produced on the same platform as the 666 repertoires of the first cohort. The aim of the study was to test whether cataloging public T cell receptors could identify signatures of past pathogen exposure. In addition to the first cohort of 650 to 800 subjects, a separate validation cohort of around 110 different subjects was used. To predict cytomegalovirus infection status, the study brought together high-throughput TCR immunosequencing, statistical association of individual TCRs with disease status, and machine learning. Points the paper makes about the study in general: The classifier was reported to diagnose cytomegalovirus status with high specificity and sensitivity in both the original cohort and the validation cohort. Most TCR sequences were seen in very few donors, while some public TCRs were found in many individuals. A total of about 180 TCR beta chains were listed by the study as associated with cytomegalovirus. In vitro tests confirmed that three of the cytomegalovirus-associated TCR beta chains recognize cytomegalovirus antigens. The validation cohort had no HLA typing available for a later analysis, so co-occurrence within that cohort was assessed over all 120 or so repertoires. It was suggested by the authors that the approach could potentially be generalized to other disease states and immunological phenotypes. Subsequent analysis determined that TCRs grouped into clusters in the first cohort also showed a tendency toward co-occurrence across the approximately 120 validation repertoires, and 94% of cluster scores exceeded 0.

Concerning this clone itself: It has no known antigen specificity. No base-level quality is on record; no much larger clone is a single base apart.

The library was produced with the immunoSEQ multiplex PCR assay. The published analysis was carried out like this. A statistical classification framework was built for diagnosing cytomegalovirus status from the catalog of TCR beta chain sequences. Not all clones reach the TCRdb copy of this immuneACCESS table, which keeps in-frame sequences only. Checked studies attribute under half of the gap to unresolved V genes and leave the rest unexplained. From that table come the V and J calls and clone size; the DNA was used to work out D and trimming. The sample has under 130,000 clones on record, around 86% of them singletons. Roughly 4% of the sample rests with the top ten. The germline V gene supplies CDR1 SGHNT and CDR2 YENEEA. CDR3 length: 15 amino acids, cysteine to phenylalanine. The retained sequence is limited to the CDR3, 45 bases, with the frame set at the first base. V has 5 bases trimmed and J has 1 base trimmed; junction bases matching no gene number 3.

Separate from the approximately 700-subject first cohort, the validation cohort of 120 subjects was the group to which the donors belonged. In this chain, TRBV11-3 is recombined with TRBJ2-1; 9 central bases correspond to TRBD1. Input material: PBMCs. This TCR was recovered from a woman aged 18-29 years in good health and CMV-seropositive. Here is the DNA: TGTGCCAGCAGCCGTGGGACAGGGTCCTACAATGAGCAGTTCTTC. This gives the protein CASSRGTGSYNEQFF.